This TCR beta chain was identified in a study of blood T cell repertoires in COVID-19. Study information: Acute and convalescent COVID-19 samples came from the United States, Italy and Spain.

This table comes from immunoSEQ multiplex PCR, and its TCRdb copy is limited to in-frame clones, with some not included. The sample yields about 210,000 clones, approximately 82% seen once. Germline values: CDR1 SGHRS, CDR2 YFSETQ. The CDR3 is 14 residues long. Between the trimmed V and J ends, which lost 5 bases and 1 base, there was a span of 12 bases. Sequenced input: peripheral blood. The chain carries TRBV5-1 and TRBJ2-5, with TRBD1 as a possible D gene (6 bases). This sequence originates from a woman aged 40 to 55 with acute or convalescent COVID-19. This chain's CDR3 is CASSRQGTQETQYF. For the CDR3, the DNA is TGCGCCAGCAGTCGTCAGGGGACCCAAGAGACCCAGTACTTC.